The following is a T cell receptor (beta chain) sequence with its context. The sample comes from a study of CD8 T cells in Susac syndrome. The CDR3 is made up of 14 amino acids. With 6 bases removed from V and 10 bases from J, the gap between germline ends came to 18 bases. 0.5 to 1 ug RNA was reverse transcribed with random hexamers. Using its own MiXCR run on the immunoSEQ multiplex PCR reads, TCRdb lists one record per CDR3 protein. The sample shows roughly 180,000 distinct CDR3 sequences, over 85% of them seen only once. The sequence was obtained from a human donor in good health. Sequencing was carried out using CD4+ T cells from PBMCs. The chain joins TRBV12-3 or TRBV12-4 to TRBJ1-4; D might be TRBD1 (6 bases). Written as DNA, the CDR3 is TGTGCCAGCAGCCAAAGGACAGCTAGGGGAAAACTGTTTTTT. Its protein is CASSQRTARGKLFF.